This TCR beta chain originates from a study of T cells after yellow fever vaccination. Whole-study findings and limits: After the booster, 95% to 98% of CD4 and more than 75% of CD8 primary-response clones were re-detected.

Researchers made TCR cDNA using 5'RACE template switching, and this step added a universal primer site and UMIs. In TCRdb, the 5' RACE reads were re-called with MiXCR into one record per CDR3 protein. The sample consists of 250,000 to 400,000 distinct CDR3 sequences, roughly 4.3% of them appearing once. The sample holds a few counts of this clonotype. Its antigen is as yet unknown. The CDR3 runs to 11 residues. V lost 1 base and J lost 0, with 0 bases in between. CDR1 GTSNPN and CDR2 SVGIG come from the germline V gene (reference sequence). The chain employs TRBV30 and TRBJ2-5; D is uncertain. This specimen consisted of PBMCs, obtained 5 days after the yellow fever booster vaccination. The source is a man aged 18 to 29 who received the YFV17D yellow fever vaccine. The CDR3 DNA follows: TGTGCCTGGAGTGACCAAGAGACCCAGTACTTC. Protein: CAWSDQETQYF.